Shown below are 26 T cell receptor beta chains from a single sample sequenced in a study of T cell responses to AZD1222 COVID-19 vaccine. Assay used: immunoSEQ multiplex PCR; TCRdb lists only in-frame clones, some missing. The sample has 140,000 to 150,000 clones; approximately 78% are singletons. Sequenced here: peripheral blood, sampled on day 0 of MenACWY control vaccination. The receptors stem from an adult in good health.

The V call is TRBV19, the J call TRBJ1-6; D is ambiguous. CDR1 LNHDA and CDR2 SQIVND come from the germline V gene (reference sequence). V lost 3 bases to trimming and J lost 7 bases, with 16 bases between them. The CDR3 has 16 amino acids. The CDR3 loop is CASSMSLTLPNSPLHF. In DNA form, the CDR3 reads TGTGCCAGTAGTATGTCGCTTACATTGCCCAATTCACCCCTCCACTTT. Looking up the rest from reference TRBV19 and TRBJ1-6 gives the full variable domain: DGGITQSPKYLFRKEGQNVTLSCEQNLNHDAMYWYRQDPGQGLRLIYYSQIVNDFQKGDIAEGYSVSREKKESFPLTVTSAQKNPTAFYLCASSMSLTLPNSPLHFGNGTRLTVT.

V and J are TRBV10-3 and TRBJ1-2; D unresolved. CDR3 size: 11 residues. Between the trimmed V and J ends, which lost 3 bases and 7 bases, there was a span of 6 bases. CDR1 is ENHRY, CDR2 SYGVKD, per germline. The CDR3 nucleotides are TGTGCCATCAGTGACATGGTTGGCTACACCTTC. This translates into CAISDMVGYTF.

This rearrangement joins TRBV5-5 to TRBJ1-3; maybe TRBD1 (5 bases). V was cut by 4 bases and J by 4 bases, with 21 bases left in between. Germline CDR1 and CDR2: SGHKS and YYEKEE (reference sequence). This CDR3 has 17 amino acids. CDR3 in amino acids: CASSQPGLTSRGNTIYF. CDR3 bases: TGTGCCAGCAGCCAACCGGGACTCACTAGTCGGGGAAACACCATATATTTT.

CDR3 DNA sequence: TGTGCCAGCAGCACCGCGGGAAGGGGGAGGTATGGCTACACCTTC. It encodes CASSTAGRGRYGYTF. This sequence joins TRBV5-4 and TRBJ1-2, with D tentatively TRBD1 (6 bases). CDR3 length: 15 amino acids. The ends were cut back, 4 bases at V and 5 bases at J, with 18 bases in the middle. Looked up from germline, CDR1 is SGHNT and CDR2 is YYREEE (reference sequence).

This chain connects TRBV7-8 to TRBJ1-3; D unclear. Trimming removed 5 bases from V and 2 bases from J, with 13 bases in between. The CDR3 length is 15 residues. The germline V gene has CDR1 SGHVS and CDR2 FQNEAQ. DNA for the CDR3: TGTGCCAGCAGCCTGACTCTTGTCCCTGGAAACACCATATATTTT. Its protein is CASSLTLVPGNTIYF. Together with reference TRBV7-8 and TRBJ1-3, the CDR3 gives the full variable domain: GAGVSQSPRYKVAKRGQDVALRCDPISGHVSLFWYQQALGQGPEFLTYFQNEAQLDKSGLPSDRFFAERPEGSVSTLKIQRTQQEDSAVYLCASSLTLVPGNTIYFGEGSWLTVV.

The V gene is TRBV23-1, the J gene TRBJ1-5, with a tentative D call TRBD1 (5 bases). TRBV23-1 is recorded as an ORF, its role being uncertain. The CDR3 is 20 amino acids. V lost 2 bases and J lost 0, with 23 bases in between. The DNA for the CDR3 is TGCGCCAGCAGTCAACCGCCCTCGGGGGAGGTAGATTATAGCAATCAGCCCCAGCATTTT. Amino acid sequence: CASSQPPSGEVDYSNQPQHF.

CDR3 residues: CASSSRAGLAGGETQYF. Here the CDR3 DNA reads TGTGCCAGCAGCTCGCGTGCCGGTCTAGCGGGGGGTGAGACCCAGTACTTC. The chain uses TRBV7-8 and TRBJ2-5, with 11 bases fitting TRBD2. The CDR3 has 17 residues. Looked up from germline, CDR1 is SGHVS and CDR2 is FQNEAQ. The V segment lost 4 bases and the J segment 5 bases; nucleotides outside the gene matches: 12.

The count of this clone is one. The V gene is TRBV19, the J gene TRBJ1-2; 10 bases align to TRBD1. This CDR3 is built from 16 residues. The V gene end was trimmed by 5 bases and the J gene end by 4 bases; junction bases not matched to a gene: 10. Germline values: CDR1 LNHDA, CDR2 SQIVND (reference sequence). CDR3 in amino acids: CASSSSTGTGAYGYTF. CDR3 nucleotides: TGTGCCAGTAGTTCCAGCACCGGGACAGGGGCCTATGGCTACACCTTC.

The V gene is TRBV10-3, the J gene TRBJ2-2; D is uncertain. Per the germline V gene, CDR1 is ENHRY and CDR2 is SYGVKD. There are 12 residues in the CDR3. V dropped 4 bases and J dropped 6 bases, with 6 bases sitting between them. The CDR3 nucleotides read TGTGCCATCAGTGCCCCCGCCGGGGAGCTGTTTTTT. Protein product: CAISAPAGELFF.

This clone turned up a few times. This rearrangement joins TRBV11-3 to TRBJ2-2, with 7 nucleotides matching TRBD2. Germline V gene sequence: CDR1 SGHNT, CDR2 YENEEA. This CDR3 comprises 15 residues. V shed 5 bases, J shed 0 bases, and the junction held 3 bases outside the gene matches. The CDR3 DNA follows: TGTGCCAGCAGCCCCGGGGGGACGAACACCGGGGAGCTGTTTTTT. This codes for CASSPGGTNTGELFF.

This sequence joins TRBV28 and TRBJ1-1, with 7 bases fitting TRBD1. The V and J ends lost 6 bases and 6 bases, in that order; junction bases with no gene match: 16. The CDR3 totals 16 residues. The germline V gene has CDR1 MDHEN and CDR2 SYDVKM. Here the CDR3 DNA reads TGTGCCAGCAGCCGTCCGATCCCGGGACAGAAGGCTGAAGCTTTCTTT. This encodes CASSRPIPGQKAEAFF. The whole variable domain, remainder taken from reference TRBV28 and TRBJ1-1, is DVKVTQSSRYLVKRTGEKVFLECVQDMDHENMFWYRQDPGLGLRLIYFSYDVKMKEKGDIPEGYSVSREKKERFSLILESASTNQTSMYLCASSRPIPGQKAEAFFGQGTRLTVV.

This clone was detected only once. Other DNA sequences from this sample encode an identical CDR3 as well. The CDR3 loop reads CASSLAGFGNTIYF. The CDR3 coding sequence is TGTGCCAGCAGCTTAGCAGGGTTCGGAAACACCATATATTTT. This chain uses TRBV7-8 with TRBJ1-3; the D is unclear. Germline V lookup: CDR1 SGHVS, CDR2 FQNEAQ. Trimming removed 0 bases from V and 4 bases from J, with 7 bases in between. The CDR3 totals 14 residues.

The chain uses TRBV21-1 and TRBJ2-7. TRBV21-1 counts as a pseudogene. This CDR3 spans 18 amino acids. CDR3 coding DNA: TGTGCCAGCAGCAAAGATCTAGTAAGAGGACCACCTCACTACGAGCAGTACTTC. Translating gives CASSKDLVRGPPHYEQYF.

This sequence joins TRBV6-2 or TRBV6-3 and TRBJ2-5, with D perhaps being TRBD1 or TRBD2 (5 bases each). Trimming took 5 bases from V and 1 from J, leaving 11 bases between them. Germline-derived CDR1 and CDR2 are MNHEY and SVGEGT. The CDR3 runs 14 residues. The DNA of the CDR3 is TGTGCCAGCAGTGGTGGGGGATCCCAAGAGACCCAGTACTTC. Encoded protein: CASSGGGSQETQYF.

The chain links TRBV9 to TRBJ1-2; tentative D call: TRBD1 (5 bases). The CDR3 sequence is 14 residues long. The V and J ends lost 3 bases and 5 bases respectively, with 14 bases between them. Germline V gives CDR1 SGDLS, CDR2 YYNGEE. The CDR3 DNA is TGTGCCAGCAGCGCACGGGACGGCGATTATGGCTACACCTTC. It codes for CASSARDGDYGYTF.

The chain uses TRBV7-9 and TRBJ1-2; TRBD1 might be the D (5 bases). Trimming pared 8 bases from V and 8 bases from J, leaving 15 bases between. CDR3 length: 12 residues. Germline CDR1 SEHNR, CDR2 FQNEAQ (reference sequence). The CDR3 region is CASGNTTGGYTF. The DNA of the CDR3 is TGTGCCAGCGGGAATACCACAGGAGGCTACACCTTC.

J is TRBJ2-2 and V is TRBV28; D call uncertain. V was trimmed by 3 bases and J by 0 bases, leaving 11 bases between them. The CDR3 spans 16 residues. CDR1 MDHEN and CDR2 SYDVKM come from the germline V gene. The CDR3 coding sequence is TGTGCCAGCAGTTTTGTCTTCGTTTCGAACACCGGGGAGCTGTTTTTT. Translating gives CASSFVFVSNTGELFF.

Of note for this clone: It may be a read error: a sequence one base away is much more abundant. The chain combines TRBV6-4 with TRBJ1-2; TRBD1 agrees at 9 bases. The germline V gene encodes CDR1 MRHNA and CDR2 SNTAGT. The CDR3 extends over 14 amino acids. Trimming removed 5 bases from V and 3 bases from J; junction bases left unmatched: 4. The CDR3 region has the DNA TGTGCCAGCAGTCCCGGGACAGGGCACTATGGCTACACCTTC. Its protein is CASSPGTGHYGYTF.

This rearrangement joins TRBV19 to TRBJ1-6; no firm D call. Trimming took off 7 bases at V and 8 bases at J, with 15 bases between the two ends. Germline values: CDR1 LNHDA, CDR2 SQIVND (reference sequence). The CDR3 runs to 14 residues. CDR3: CASKMGRDHSPLHF. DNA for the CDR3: TGTGCCAGTAAAATGGGGAGAGATCATTCACCCCTCCACTTT.

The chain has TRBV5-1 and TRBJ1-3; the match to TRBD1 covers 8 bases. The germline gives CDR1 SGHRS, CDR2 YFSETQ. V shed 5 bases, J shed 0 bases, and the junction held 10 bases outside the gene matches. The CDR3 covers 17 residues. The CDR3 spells CASSFQGAPTSGNTIYF. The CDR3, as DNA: TGCGCCAGCAGTTTTCAGGGGGCACCAACCTCTGGAAACACCATATATTTT.

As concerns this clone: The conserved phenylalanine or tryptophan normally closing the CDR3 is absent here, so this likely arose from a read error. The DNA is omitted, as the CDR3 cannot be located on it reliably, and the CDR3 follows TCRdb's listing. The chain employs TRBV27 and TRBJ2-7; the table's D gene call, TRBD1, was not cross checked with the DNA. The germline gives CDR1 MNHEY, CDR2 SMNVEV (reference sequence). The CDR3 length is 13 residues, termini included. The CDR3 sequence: CASSWASTGEIIN.

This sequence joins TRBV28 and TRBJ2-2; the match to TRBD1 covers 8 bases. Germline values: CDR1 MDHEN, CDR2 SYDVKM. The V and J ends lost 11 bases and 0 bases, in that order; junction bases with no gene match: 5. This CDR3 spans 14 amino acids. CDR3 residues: CASKGQANTGELFF. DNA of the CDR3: TGTGCCTCCAAGGGACAGGCGAACACCGGGGAGCTGTTTTTT.

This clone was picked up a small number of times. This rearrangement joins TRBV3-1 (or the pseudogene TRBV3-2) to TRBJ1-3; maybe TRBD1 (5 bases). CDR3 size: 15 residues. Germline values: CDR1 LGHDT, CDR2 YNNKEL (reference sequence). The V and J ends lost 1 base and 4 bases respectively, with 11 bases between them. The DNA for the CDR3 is TGTGCCAGCAGCCAAGCACGGGGGGGAGGAAACACCATATATTTT. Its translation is CASSQARGGGNTIYF.

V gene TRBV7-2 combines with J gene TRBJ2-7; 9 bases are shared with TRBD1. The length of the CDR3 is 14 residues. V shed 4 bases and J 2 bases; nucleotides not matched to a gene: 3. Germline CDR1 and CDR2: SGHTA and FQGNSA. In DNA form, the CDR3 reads TGTGCCAGCAGCTCTGGGACAGGGCCCTACGAGCAGTACTTC. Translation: CASSSGTGPYEQYF.

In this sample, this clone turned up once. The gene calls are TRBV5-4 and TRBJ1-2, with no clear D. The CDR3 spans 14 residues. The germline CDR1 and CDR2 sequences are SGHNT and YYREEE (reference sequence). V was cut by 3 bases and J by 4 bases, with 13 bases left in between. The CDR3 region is CASSSHDRIYGYTF. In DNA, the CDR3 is TGTGCCAGCAGCTCGCACGACCGAATCTATGGCTACACCTTC.

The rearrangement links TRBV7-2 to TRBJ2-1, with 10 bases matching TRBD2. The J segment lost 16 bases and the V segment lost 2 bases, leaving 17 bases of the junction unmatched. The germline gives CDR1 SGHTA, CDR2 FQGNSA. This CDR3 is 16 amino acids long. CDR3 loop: CASSLFPARAGGPFFF. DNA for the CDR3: TGTGCCAGCAGCTTATTTCCAGCCAGAGCGGGGGGGCCTTTCTTCTTC. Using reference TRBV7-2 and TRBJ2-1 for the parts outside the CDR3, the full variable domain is GAGVSQSPSNKVTEKGKDVELRCDPISGHTALYWYRQSLGQGLEFLIYFQGNSAPDKSGLPSDRFSAERTGGSVSTLTIQRTQQEDSAVYLCASSLFPARAGGPFFFGPGTRLTVL.